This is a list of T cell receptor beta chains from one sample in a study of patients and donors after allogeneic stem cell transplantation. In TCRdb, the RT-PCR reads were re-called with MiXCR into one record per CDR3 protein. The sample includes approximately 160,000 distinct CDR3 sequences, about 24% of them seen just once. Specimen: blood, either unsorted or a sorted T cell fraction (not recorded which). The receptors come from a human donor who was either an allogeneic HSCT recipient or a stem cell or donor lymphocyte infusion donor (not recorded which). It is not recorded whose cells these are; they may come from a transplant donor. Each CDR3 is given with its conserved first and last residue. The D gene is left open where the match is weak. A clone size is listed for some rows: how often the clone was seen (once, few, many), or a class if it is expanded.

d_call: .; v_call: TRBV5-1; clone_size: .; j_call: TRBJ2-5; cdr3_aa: CASSRLGVGETQYF; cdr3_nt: TGCGCCAGCAGCCGTCTCGGGGTTGGAGAGACCCAGTACTTC
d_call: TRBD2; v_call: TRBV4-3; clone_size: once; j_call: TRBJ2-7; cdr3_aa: CASSQERTSGGYEQYF; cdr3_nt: TGCGCCAGCAGCCAAGAGCGAACTAGCGGGGGCTACGAGCAGTACTTC
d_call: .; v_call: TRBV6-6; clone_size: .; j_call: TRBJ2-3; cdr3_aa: CASSYIGFTDTQYF; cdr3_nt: TGTGCCAGCAGTTACATTGGCTTCACAGATACGCAGTATTTT
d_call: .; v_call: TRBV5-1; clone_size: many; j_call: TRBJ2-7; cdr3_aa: CASSSSYEQYF; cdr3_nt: TGTGCCAGCAGTTCTTCCTACGAGCAGTACTTC
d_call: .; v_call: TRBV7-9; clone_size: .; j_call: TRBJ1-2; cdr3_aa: CASSPTANNYGYTF; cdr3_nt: TGTGCCAGCAGCCCGACGGCGAATAACTATGGCTACACCTTC
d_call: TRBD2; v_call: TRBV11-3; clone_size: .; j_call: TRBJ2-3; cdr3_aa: CASTSGEREVTDTQYF; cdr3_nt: TGTGCCAGCACCTCGGGGGAGCGGGAGGTCACAGATACGCAGTATTTT
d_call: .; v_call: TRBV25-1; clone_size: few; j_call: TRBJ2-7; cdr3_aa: CASSETYEQYF; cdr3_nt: TGTGCCAGCAGTGAAACCTACGAGCAGTACTTC
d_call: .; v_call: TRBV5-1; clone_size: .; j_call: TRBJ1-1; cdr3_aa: CASSLALGTNTEAFF; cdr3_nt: TGCGCCAGCAGCTTGGCCCTAGGGACTAACACTGAAGCTTTCTTT
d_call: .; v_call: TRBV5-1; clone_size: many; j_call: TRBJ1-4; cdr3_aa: CATPKGSTNEKLFF; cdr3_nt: TGCGCCACCCCGAAGGGATCGACTAATGAAAAACTGTTTTTT
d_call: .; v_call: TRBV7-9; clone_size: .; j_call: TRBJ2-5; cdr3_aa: CASSLPPGGLGTQYF; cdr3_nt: TGTGCCAGCAGCTTACCACCCGGTGGATTGGGGACCCAGTACTTC
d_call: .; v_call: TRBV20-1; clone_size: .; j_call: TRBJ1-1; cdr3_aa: CSAKEAFF; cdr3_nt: TGCAGTGCCAAGGAAGCTTTCTTT
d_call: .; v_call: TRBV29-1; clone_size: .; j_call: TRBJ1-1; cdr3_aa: CSVLRPPAQGEAFF; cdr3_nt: TGCAGCGTTTTAAGACCCCCAGCGCAGGGTGAAGCTTTCTTT
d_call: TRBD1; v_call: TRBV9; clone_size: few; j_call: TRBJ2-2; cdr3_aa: CASSVAGTGVTGELFF; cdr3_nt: TGTGCCAGCAGCGTAGCTGGGACAGGGGTCACCGGGGAGCTGTTTTTT
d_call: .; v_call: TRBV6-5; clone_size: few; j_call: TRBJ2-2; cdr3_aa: CASSYSIGTGELFF; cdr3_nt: TGTGCCAGCAGTTACTCGATTGGTACCGGGGAGCTGTTTTTT
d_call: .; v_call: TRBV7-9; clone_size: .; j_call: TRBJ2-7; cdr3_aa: CASSRDGSYEQYF; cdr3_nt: TGTGCCAGCAGCCGGGACGGGTCCTACGAGCAGTACTTC
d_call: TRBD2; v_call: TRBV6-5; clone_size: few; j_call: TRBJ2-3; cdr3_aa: CASSGLAGTDTQYF; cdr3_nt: TGTGCCAGCAGTGGACTAGCGGGCACAGATACGCAGTATTTT
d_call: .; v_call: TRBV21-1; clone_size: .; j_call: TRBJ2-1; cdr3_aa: CASKGSDEQFF; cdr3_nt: TGTGCCAGCAAAGGTAGCGATGAGCAGTTCTTC
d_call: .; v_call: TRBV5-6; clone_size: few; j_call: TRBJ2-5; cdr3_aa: CASSSGLQGNQETQYF; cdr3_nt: TGTGCCAGCAGCTCTGGGCTCCAGGGCAACCAAGAGACCCAGTACTTC
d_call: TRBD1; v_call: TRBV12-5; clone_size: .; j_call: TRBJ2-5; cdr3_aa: CASGLDTTGRGLATQYF; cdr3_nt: TGTGCTAGTGGTTTGGACACGACAGGGAGAGGCCTGGCCACCCAGTACTTC
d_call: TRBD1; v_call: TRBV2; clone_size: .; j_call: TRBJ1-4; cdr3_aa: CASSEMGTGALRLFF; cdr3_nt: TGTGCCAGCAGTGAAATGGGGACAGGGGCTCTCAGACTGTTTTTT
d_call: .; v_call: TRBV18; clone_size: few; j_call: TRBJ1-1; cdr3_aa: CASSLTVGNTEAFF; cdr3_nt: TGTGCCAGCTCCTTGACAGTCGGGAACACTGAAGCTTTCTTT
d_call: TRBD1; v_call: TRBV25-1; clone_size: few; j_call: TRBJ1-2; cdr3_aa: CASRLTGGRDGYTF; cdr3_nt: TGTGCCAGCAGGCTAACAGGGGGGAGGGATGGCTACACCTTC
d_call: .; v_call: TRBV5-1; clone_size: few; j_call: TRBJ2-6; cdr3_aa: CASGSGSGANVLTF; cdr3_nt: TGCGCCTCGGGGTCAGGCTCTGGGGCCAACGTCCTGACTTTC
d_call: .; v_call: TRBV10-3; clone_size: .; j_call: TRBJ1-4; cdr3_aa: CAISGGSQRREGEKLFF; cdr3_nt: TGTGCCATCAGTGGAGGATCTCAGCGCAGAGAGGGAGAAAAACTGTTTTTT